Shown below are 10 T cell receptor beta chains from a single sample sequenced in a study of post-analysis software for immune sequencing data (dated by TCRdb to between 2014 and 2017). General conclusions and limits of the study: Four to six TRBV segments, including TRBV5-6, TRBV5-1 and TRBV20-1, were significantly more frequent in patients than controls.

These TCRs are of unknown antigen specificity. Library construction relied on PCR. TCRdb names Illumina HiSeq 2500 as the instrument used. Unique molecular identifiers were incorporated into TCR beta cDNA libraries to reduce PCR and sequencing biases. Through fastp at Q25 and MiXCR, TCRdb rebuilt clones from the public reads, retaining in-frame beta chains. Records with the same CDR3 protein are collapsed into one entry carrying the most frequent genes and DNA. This sample holds roughly 800,000 distinct CDR3 sequences; about 50% were observed only once. Roughly 4.4% of the sample comes from the top ten. Material for sequencing was blood. All receptors derive from a girl between 10 and 17 years old with multiple sclerosis.

The chain carries TRBV10-3 and TRBJ2-7; possibly TRBD1 for D (6 bases). Deletions cut 6 bases from V and 3 bases from J, with 18 bases between. From germline, CDR1 is ENHRY and CDR2 SYGVKD. The CDR3 spans 15 residues. CDR3 protein: CAISPGQGTHYEQYF. As DNA, the CDR3 is TGTGCCATCAGCCCAGGGCAGGGGACCCACTACGAGCAGTACTTC.

This clonotype showed up many times. The rearrangement joins TRBV20-1 to TRBJ2-5, with unresolved D. V lost 1 base to trimming and J lost 2 bases, with 5 bases between them. CDR1 DFQATT and CDR2 SNEGSKA come from the germline V gene (reference sequence). The CDR3 spans 12 residues. The CDR3 nucleotides read TGCAGTGCTAGAGTTGGGCAAGAGACCCAGTACTTC. This codes for CSARVGQETQYF.

With respect to this clonotype: One base away lies a much larger clone, so this may be a sequencing read error. The chain links TRBV3-1 to TRBJ2-6; 7 nucleotides match TRBD1. The CDR3 is made up of 16 amino acids. Losses at the gene ends were 3 bases for V and 2 bases for J; bases not matched to a gene: 4. In germline, CDR1 is LGHDT, CDR2 YNNKEL (reference sequence). CDR3 sequence: CASSHEQGTGANVLTF. In DNA, the CDR3 is TGTGCCAGCAGCCATGAACAGGGGACTGGGGCCAACGTCCTGACTTTC. The whole variable domain, remainder taken from reference TRBV3-1 and TRBJ2-6, is DTAVSQTPKYLVTQMGNDKSIKCEQNLGHDTMYWYKQDSKKFLKIMFSYNNKELIINETVPNRFSPKSPDKAHLNLHINSLELGDSAVYFCASSHEQGTGANVLTFGAGSRLTVL.

The genes are TRBV12-3 or TRBV12-4 and TRBJ2-5; TRBD2 is a possible D gene (7 bases). Trimming shortened V by 6 bases and J by 7 bases, and 15 bases separated the two germline ends. The CDR3 covers 13 residues. This CDR3 is CASSHEGGGTQYF. The DNA for the CDR3 is TGTGCCAGCAGCCACGAAGGGGGGGGGACCCAGTACTTC.

The rearrangement joins TRBV6-1 to TRBJ2-1, with 13 bases lining up with TRBD2. Germline V CDR1 and CDR2: MNHNS, SASEGT. CDR3 length equals 15 residues. V lost 4 bases, J lost 9 bases, and 6 bases stayed unmatched. The CDR3 reads CASSAGTSGDAEQFF. CDR3 nucleotide sequence: TGTGCCAGCAGTGCTGGGACTAGCGGGGATGCTGAGCAGTTCTTC.

The rearrangement joins TRBV29-1 to TRBJ2-7; possibly TRBD2 for D (6 bases). The better agreement between TRBJ2-5 and the DNA end casts doubt on the J call. There are 13 residues in the CDR3. From germline, CDR1 is SQVTM and CDR2 ANQGSEA. CDR3 sequence (DNA): TGCAGCGTTGCGAGGACTACGCAGGAGACCCAGTACTTC. Its protein product is CSVARTTQETQYF.

The V and J genes are TRBV7-8 and TRBJ2-7; D call uncertain. V lost 3 bases, J lost 0 bases, and 18 bases lay in between. Germline lookup yields CDR1 SGHVS and CDR2 FQNEAQ. This CDR3 region has 17 residues. CDR3 nucleotides: TGTGCCAGCAGCTTCCGGCATCTCCTATCGAGCTCCTACGAGCAGTACTTC. Its translation is CASSFRHLLSSSYEQYF.

The chain employs TRBV5-1 and TRBJ1-5; D may be TRBD1 (5 bases). Trimming cost V 0 bases and J 4 bases, with 11 bases left between them. The CDR3 has 15 amino acids. CDR1 and CDR2 (germline): SGHRS, YFSETQ. The CDR3 DNA sequence: TGCGCCAGCAGCTTGGGGGTAGGGGAGAATCAGCCCCAGCATTTT. Its protein is CASSLGVGENQPQHF.

In this sample, this clonotype turned up a few times. J is TRBJ2-1 and V is TRBV20-1; no firm D call. The CDR3 sequence is 11 residues long. Germline V gene data show CDR1 as DFQATT and CDR2 as SNEGSKA (reference sequence). V lost 3 bases, J lost 9 bases, and 9 bases lay in between. The CDR3 spells CSASGRSEQFF. CDR3 DNA: TGCAGTGCTAGCGGCAGGAGTGAGCAGTTCTTC.

This clonotype showed up just a few times. The rearrangement links TRBV20-1 to TRBJ2-1; D remains ambiguous. There are 10 residues in the CDR3. V shed 4 bases and J shed 5 bases, with 3 bases lying between them. The germline V gene encodes CDR1 DFQATT and CDR2 SNEGSKA (reference sequence). The CDR3 spells CSAKDNEQFF. CDR3 bases: TGCAGTGCTAAGGACAATGAGCAGTTCTTC.